These 25 T cell receptor beta chains share one sample of origin, sequenced in a study of T cell responses to AZD1222 COVID-19 vaccine. The assay was immunoSEQ multiplex PCR, and TCRdb's table has in-frame clones only and misses some. The sample holds more than 250,000 clones; over 90% are singletons and the top ten take around 0.6%. The source was peripheral blood, collected on day 0 of AZD1222 vaccination. The receptors come from an adult in good health.

The J gene is TRBJ2-7, the V gene TRBV27; D perhaps matches TRBD2 (5 bases). This CDR3 is 11 amino acids long. Trimming cost V 6 bases and J 3 bases, with 6 bases left between them. In germline, CDR1 is MNHEY, CDR2 SMNVEV (reference sequence). DNA for the CDR3: TGTGCCAGCAGCGAGGGCTACGAGCAGTACTTC. It yields the protein CASSEGYEQYF.

A single count supports this clone. The chain carries TRBV3-1 (or the pseudogene TRBV3-2) and TRBJ1-1; possibly TRBD1 for D (5 bases). The CDR3 is 14 amino acids. Looked up from germline, CDR1 is LGHDT and CDR2 is YNNKEL (reference sequence). V was trimmed by 4 bases and J by 1 base, leaving 10 bases between them. The CDR3: CASSRGTANTEAFF. In DNA form, the CDR3 reads TGTGCCAGCAGCCGCGGGACGGCGAACACTGAAGCTTTCTTT.

The CDR3: CASSVTSGRGDTQYF. CDR3 DNA sequence: TGTGCCAGCAGCGTAACTAGCGGGAGGGGAGATACGCAGTATTTT. The chain joins TRBV9 to TRBJ2-3, with 13 positions matching TRBD2. Germline CDR1 is SGDLS and CDR2 is YYNGEE. CDR3 size: 15 residues. Germline trimming cut 1 base from V and 5 bases from J; bases unmatched to any gene: 1.

This clone was picked up one time. The rearrangement links TRBV28 to TRBJ1-5; D is unresolved. In germline, CDR1 is MDHEN, CDR2 SYDVKM. V lost 5 bases and J lost 0, with 5 bases in between. CDR3 length equals 13 residues. CDR3: CASSRGSNQPQHF. The CDR3 DNA sequence: TGTGCCAGCAGTCGCGGTAGCAATCAGCCCCAGCATTTT.

As DNA, the CDR3 is TGCAGCGTTGACGGCCCTAAAGGTACAGATACGCAGTATTTT. It specifies CSVDGPKGTDTQYF. The V call is TRBV29-1, the J call TRBJ2-3; D is unclear. The CDR3 consists of 14 residues. V dropped 3 bases and J dropped 3 bases, with 13 bases sitting between them. From germline, CDR1 is SQVTM and CDR2 ANQGSEA.

This sequence joins TRBV6-5 and TRBJ2-7; no firm D call. The germline CDR1 and CDR2 sequences are MNHEY and SVGAGI. This CDR3 has 13 amino acids. Trimming took off 2 bases at V and 4 bases at J, with 9 bases between the two ends. The CDR3 DNA is TGTGCCAGCAGTTACCCGCAGTCTTACGAGCAGTACTTC. It yields the protein CASSYPQSYEQYF.

This chain uses TRBV7-9 with TRBJ1-2, with 7 bases matching TRBD1. J lost 8 bases, V lost 4 bases, and 10 bases had no gene match. CDR3 length: 14 residues. Germline V CDR1 and CDR2: SEHNR, FQNEAQ (reference sequence). CDR3 coding DNA: TGTGCCAGCAGCTCGAACCAGGGGGTTCGGGGCTACACCTTC. Its protein product is CASSSNQGVRGYTF.

The chain recombines TRBV6-2 or TRBV6-3 with TRBJ2-1; TRBD2 matches 9 bases. Losses at the gene ends were 3 bases for V and 7 bases for J; bases not matched to a gene: 10. Germline V lookup: CDR1 MNHEY, CDR2 SVGEGT. The CDR3 length is 16 residues. This CDR3 is CASSYVPAGGSNEQFF. The DNA of the CDR3 is TGTGCCAGCAGTTATGTCCCGGCGGGAGGGTCAAATGAGCAGTTCTTC.

The gene calls are TRBV5-1 and TRBJ1-2; D remains unclear. This CDR3 is 13 amino acids long. Germline V gene sequence: CDR1 SGHRS, CDR2 YFSETQ. Trimming pared 0 bases from V and 6 bases from J, leaving 9 bases between. The CDR3, as DNA: TGCGCCAGCAGCTTGGTCATCTCAGATGGCTACACCTTC. This codes for CASSLVISDGYTF.

The rearrangement uses TRBV7-9 and TRBJ2-7, with 8 bases fitting TRBD2. This CDR3 comprises 12 residues. V shed 5 bases and J 9 bases; nucleotides not matched to a gene: 6. Germline V gene data show CDR1 as SEHNR and CDR2 as FQNEAQ (reference sequence). Written as DNA, the CDR3 is TGTGCCAGCAGCGTAGGACTAGCTACGCAGTACTTC. As protein: CASSVGLATQYF.

This clone was picked up one time. This sequence joins TRBV28 and TRBJ2-1; 9 bases line up with TRBD2. The junction had 16 bases not matched to a gene; V was cut back by 5 bases and J by 8 bases. The CDR3 sequence is 17 residues long. The germline V gene has CDR1 MDHEN and CDR2 SYDVKM. The CDR3 sequence: CASSLPRAGGPNDEQFF. The CDR3, as DNA: TGTGCCAGCAGTCTTCCCCGGGCGGGGGGGCCGAACGATGAGCAGTTCTTC.

Here the CDR3 DNA reads TGTGCCAGCAGCACACTAGCGCGGACCGGGGAGCTGTTTTTT. It encodes CASSTLARTGELFF. V and J are TRBV7-2 and TRBJ2-2, with 7 nucleotides matching TRBD2. The germline gives CDR1 SGHTA, CDR2 FQGNSA. The CDR3 has 14 residues. V lost 5 bases and J lost 5; bases outside the gene matches: 5.

This sequence joins TRBV27 and TRBJ2-7; TRBD2 matches at 12 bases. The CDR3 is 16 residues long. Germline CDR1 MNHEY, CDR2 SMNVEV (reference sequence). The J segment lost 0 bases and the V segment lost 4 bases, leaving 4 bases of the junction unmatched. The CDR3 region has the DNA TGTGCCAGCAGTTCTAGCGGGAGGGTCATCTCCTACGAGCAGTACTTC. Its translation is CASSSSGRVISYEQYF.

V usage is TRBV4-1 and J usage is TRBJ1-6; D call uncertain. Germline V lookup: CDR1 MGHRA, CDR2 YSYEKL. The CDR3 is 15 residues long. Trimming stripped 1 base from V and 3 bases from J, with 7 bases between. The CDR3 DNA sequence: TGCGCCAGCAGCCAAGTCTTAGGCTATAATTCACCCCTCCACTTT. Translating it yields CASSQVLGYNSPLHF.

The CDR3: CASSIGSGIGRGYTF. The CDR3 region has the DNA TGTGCCAGTAGTATTGGCAGCGGGATTGGGCGAGGCTACACCTTC. This rearrangement joins TRBV19 to TRBJ1-2; D gene ambiguous. The CDR3 is 15 residues long. CDR1 is LNHDA and CDR2 is SQIVND in the germline V gene (reference sequence). The V gene lost 3 bases and the J gene lost 8 bases, with 19 bases spanning the gap.

This sequence joins TRBV2 and TRBJ2-5, with D unresolved. The CDR3 sequence is 11 residues long. CDR1 is SNHLY, CDR2 FYNNEI, per germline. V was clipped by 2 bases and J by 7 bases, with 5 bases between them. The CDR3 sequence: CASSEIGTQYF. In nucleotides, the CDR3 is TGTGCCAGCAGTGAAATCGGGACCCAGTACTTC.

The chain couples TRBV19 to TRBJ2-7; possible D gene TRBD1, 5 bases. V dropped 7 bases and J dropped 3 bases, with 10 bases sitting between them. The CDR3 has 12 amino acids. Germline assignment: CDR1 LNHDA and CDR2 SQIVND (reference sequence). The CDR3 reads CASISGNYEQYF. The CDR3 nucleotides are TGTGCCAGTATCTCAGGGAACTACGAGCAGTACTTC.

Only a few counts were recorded for this clone. The chain links TRBV7-2 to TRBJ2-7; 13 nucleotides line up with TRBD2. The J segment lost 7 bases and the V segment lost 4 bases, leaving 10 bases of the junction unmatched. Germline loops: CDR1 SGHTA, CDR2 FQGNSA. This CDR3 region has 16 residues. CDR3 protein: CASSSWTSGREGEQYF. CDR3 sequence (DNA): TGTGCCAGCAGCTCCTGGACTAGCGGGAGAGAGGGGGAGCAGTACTTC. Full variable domain (missing parts from reference TRBV7-2 and TRBJ2-7): GAGVSQSPSNKVTEKGKDVELRCDPISGHTALYWYRQSLGQGLEFLIYFQGNSAPDKSGLPSDRFSAERTGGSVSTLTIQRTQQEDSAVYLCASSSWTSGREGEQYFGPGTRLTVT.

The chain recombines TRBV5-1 with TRBJ2-1; no definite D call. Germline V gives CDR1 SGHRS, CDR2 YFSETQ. This CDR3 has 14 residues. The V and J ends lost 0 bases and 9 bases respectively, with 13 bases between them. The CDR3 loop is CASSLAATRSEQFF. DNA for the CDR3: TGCGCCAGCAGCTTGGCGGCCACCCGGTCTGAGCAGTTCTTC.

The V call is TRBV19, the J call TRBJ1-5; 11 bases are a match to TRBD1. The CDR3 has 15 amino acids. CDR1 LNHDA and CDR2 SQIVND come from the germline V gene (reference sequence). The ends lost 4 bases at V and 9 bases at J; junction bases unmatched: 8. Here the CDR3 reads CASSTGQGDRGPQHF. DNA for the CDR3: TGTGCCAGTAGTACGGGACAGGGGGACCGTGGGCCCCAGCATTTT.

The J gene is TRBJ1-1, the V gene TRBV5-4, with a tentative D call TRBD1 (5 bases). Germline V gene lookup returns CDR1 SGHNT and CDR2 YYREEE (reference sequence). The CDR3 is 16 residues long. V gave up 0 bases and J gave up 0 bases, with 12 bases separating them. The DNA of the CDR3 is TGTGCCAGCAGCTTGGGCAGGGTTCATTTGAACACTGAAGCTTTCTTT. Residues: CASSLGRVHLNTEAFF.

The chain has TRBV18 and TRBJ2-7; no firm D call. V was clipped by 3 bases and J by 6 bases, with 6 bases between them. The germline V gene encodes CDR1 KGHSH and CDR2 LQKENI. The CDR3 runs 11 residues. Here the CDR3 reads CASSPGSEQYF. As DNA, the CDR3 is TGTGCCAGCTCACCGGGAAGCGAGCAGTACTTC.

V usage is TRBV11-3 and J usage is TRBJ2-2, with D perhaps matching TRBD2 (6 bases). This CDR3 is built from 16 residues. Germline V lookup: CDR1 SGHNT, CDR2 YENEEA. Trimming removed 5 bases at V and 4 bases at J, with 17 bases between. The CDR3 is CASSLSGGGSTGELFF. For the CDR3, the DNA is TGTGCCAGCAGCCTCTCTGGTGGGGGGAGCACCGGGGAGCTGTTTTTT.

Notes on this clone: The same CDR3 arises from other DNA sequences in this sample as well. The V call is TRBV6-2 or TRBV6-3, the J call TRBJ2-1; D uncertain. V lost 5 bases and J lost 4, with 3 bases in between. Germline-derived CDR1 and CDR2 are MNHEY and SVGEGT. This CDR3 comprises 11 residues. CDR3 sequence reads: CASSRYNEQFF. The CDR3 region has the DNA TGTGCCAGCAGTCGATACAATGAGCAGTTCTTC.

CDR3 sequence (DNA): TGTGCCAGCAGCTCCCTTTCCCGGGACAGGGGAACAGATACGCAGTATTTT. This encodes CASSSLSRDRGTDTQYF. The chain combines TRBV11-2 with TRBJ2-3; 10 positions match TRBD1. CDR1 is SGHAT and CDR2 is FQNNGV in the germline V gene. The J segment lost 3 bases and the V segment lost 4 bases, leaving 10 bases of the junction unmatched. The CDR3 is made up of 17 amino acids.